Each of the 27 T cell receptor beta chains below was sequenced from the same sample in a study of Tregs in tolerant kidney transplant recipients. Sequencing was performed with immunoSEQ multiplex PCR; in TCRdb, only in-frame clones are kept and a portion is missing. The profile covers tens of thousands of clones, with around 90% appearing a single time and roughly 5% taken by the ten largest. The source material was CD8+ T cells from blood. Receptors originate from a human donor in good health.

The V gene is TRBV18, the J gene TRBJ1-1, with 8 bases fitting TRBD1. The CDR3 runs 14 residues. In germline, CDR1 is KGHSH, CDR2 LQKENI. Trimming cost V 5 bases and J 7 bases; bases outside gene matches: 9. CDR3 in amino acids: CASSGTGRPHEAFF. The CDR3 bases are TGTGCCAGCTCAGGGACAGGTAGGCCCCATGAAGCTTTCTTT.

V is TRBV11-2 and J is TRBJ2-7, with 11 bases fitting TRBD2. The germline V gene has CDR1 SGHAT and CDR2 FQNNGV. The CDR3 is 15 amino acids. J was trimmed by 6 bases and V by 2 bases; bases with no gene match: 6. The CDR3 loop is CASSLTSGRLSEQYF. In nucleotides, the CDR3 is TGTGCCAGCAGCTTAACTAGCGGGAGACTATCCGAGCAGTACTTC.

This chain uses TRBV6-5 with TRBJ2-7; weak D call: TRBD1 (5 bases). The germline V gene has CDR1 MNHEY and CDR2 SVGAGI. The CDR3 is 15 residues long. V lost 0 bases and J 0 bases, leaving 9 bases between the germline ends. DNA for the CDR3: TGTGCCAGCAGTTACTCGGGGCCAGTCTCCTACGAGCAGTACTTC. Translated: CASSYSGPVSYEQYF.

Here the CDR3 reads CASSAQGSYEQYF. CDR3 DNA sequence: TGTGCCAGCAGCGCACAGGGCTCCTACGAGCAGTACTTC. The rearrangement uses TRBV13 and TRBJ2-7, with D tentatively TRBD1 (6 bases). V was clipped by 5 bases and J by 0 bases, with 8 bases between them. The CDR3 extends over 13 amino acids. Germline V gene data show CDR1 as PRHDT and CDR2 as FYEKMQ (reference sequence).

The chain uses TRBV6-1 and TRBJ2-7; no clear D gene. V lost 8 bases to trimming and J lost 7 bases, with 3 bases between them. The CDR3 spans 8 residues. From germline, CDR1 is MNHNS and CDR2 SASEGT. CDR3 nucleotides: TGTGCCAGCGGGGAGCAGTACTTC. It translates to CASGEQYF.

The genes are TRBV28 and TRBJ1-2; tentatively, D is TRBD1 (5 bases). With 7 bases removed from V and 6 bases from J, the gap between germline ends came to 12 bases. Per the germline V gene, CDR1 is MDHEN and CDR2 is SYDVKM. This CDR3 contains 12 residues. CDR3 nucleotides: TGTGCCAGCAAGATTGGGGGGGATGGCTACACCTTC. Translation: CASKIGGDGYTF.

This sequence joins TRBV5-4 and TRBJ1-1; D is perhaps TRBD1 (5 bases). The V end lost 4 bases, the J end lost 4 bases, and 14 bases lay between the germline ends. Germline CDR1 and CDR2: SGHNT and YYREEE (reference sequence). The CDR3 is made up of 14 amino acids. CDR3 nucleotide sequence: TGTGCCAGCAGCCAAGACGGGGCGAGCACTGAAGCTTTCTTT. This sequence encodes CASSQDGASTEAFF.

This clone showed up just once. The V and J genes are TRBV27 and TRBJ2-7; D may be TRBD1 or TRBD2 (5 bases each). CDR1 is MNHEY, CDR2 SMNVEV, per germline (reference sequence). The CDR3 runs 16 residues. V lost 5 bases to trimming and J lost 2 bases, with 19 bases between them. This chain's CDR3 is CASSHPGLAATYEQYF. The DNA of the CDR3 is TGTGCCAGCAGTCACCCGGGGCTAGCTGCCACCTACGAGCAGTACTTC.

This chain uses TRBV27 with TRBJ2-5; D is unclear. Germline assignment: CDR1 MNHEY and CDR2 SMNVEV (reference sequence). This CDR3 is 16 amino acids long. The V end was cut by 3 bases, the J end by 5 bases, with 19 bases between. The CDR3 reads CASSFRPVGVGETQYF. The DNA for the CDR3 is TGTGCCAGCAGTTTTCGTCCCGTCGGAGTGGGGGAGACCCAGTACTTC.

A single count supports this clone. CDR3: CATSRTSGRELYEQYF. The CDR3 coding sequence is TGTGCCACCAGCAGAACTAGCGGGAGGGAACTCTACGAGCAGTACTTC. The chain joins TRBV15 to TRBJ2-7, with 13 bases identical to TRBD2. The trim removed 2 bases at V and 3 bases at J, leaving 4 bases unmatched. Germline V gene data show CDR1 as LNHNV and CDR2 as YYDKDF (reference sequence). This CDR3 has 16 amino acids.

The chain has TRBV2 and TRBJ1-3, with 8 bases lining up with TRBD1. Germline trimming cut 6 bases from V and 0 bases from J; bases unmatched to any gene: 7. Germline loops: CDR1 SNHLY, CDR2 FYNNEI. The CDR3 runs 16 residues. DNA for the CDR3: TGTGCCAGCAGGACCACTACAGGGGGCTCTGGAAACACCATATATTTT. It specifies CASRTTTGGSGNTIYF.

The chain is built from TRBV15 and TRBJ1-5; no clear D gene. V dropped 7 bases and J dropped 4 bases, with 8 bases sitting between them. The CDR3 contains 12 residues. Germline V gives CDR1 LNHNV, CDR2 YYDKDF (reference sequence). The CDR3 DNA reads as TGTGCCACCATTATAAAGAATCAGCCCCAGCATTTT. This codes for CATIIKNQPQHF.

This chain links TRBV5-1 with TRBJ2-7, with D possibly being TRBD1 or TRBD2 (5 bases each). From germline, CDR1 is SGHRS and CDR2 YFSETQ. The CDR3 contains 12 residues. Trimming stripped 7 bases from V and 6 bases from J, with 14 bases between. This CDR3 reads CASEDRGGEQYF. In nucleotides, the CDR3 is TGCGCCAGCGAAGACCGGGGCGGCGAGCAGTACTTC.

A single count supports this clone. The chain links TRBV7-6 to TRBJ2-2; D not certain. V dropped 2 bases and J dropped 0 bases, with 10 bases sitting between them. Germline-derived CDR1 and CDR2 are SGHVS and FNYEAQ. The CDR3 contains 16 residues. The DNA of the CDR3 is TGTGCCAGCAGCTTATTATTCCAGACGAACACCGGGGAGCTGTTTTTT. Translated, it gives CASSLLFQTNTGELFF. Full variable domain (rest looked up from reference TRBV7-6 and TRBJ2-2): GAGVSQSPRYKVTKRGQDVALRCDPISGHVSLYWYRQALGQGPEFLTYFNYEAQQDKSGLPNDRFSAERPEGSISTLTIQRTEQRDSAMYRCASSLLFQTNTGELFFGEGSRLTVL.

The V and J genes are TRBV19 and TRBJ2-2; D possibly corresponds to TRBD2 (7 bases). V shed 4 bases and J shed 3 bases, with 9 bases lying between them. This CDR3 has 14 amino acids. Germline values: CDR1 LNHDA, CDR2 SQIVND (reference sequence). The DNA for the CDR3 is TGTGCCAGTAGTACGGGGGGCGACACCGGGGAGCTGTTTTTT. This gives the protein CASSTGGDTGELFF.

The rearrangement uses TRBV10-1 and TRBJ2-7, with 10 positions matching TRBD1. Germline V lookup: CDR1 WNHNN, CDR2 SYGVQD (reference sequence). V trimming: 6 bases; J trimming: 2 bases; junction bases outside the gene matches: 4. The CDR3 has 14 amino acids. The CDR3: CASRADRGPYEQYF. The DNA of the CDR3 is TGCGCCAGCAGGGCCGACAGGGGGCCCTACGAGCAGTACTTC.

The V call is TRBV5-4, the J call TRBJ2-7, with TRBD2 identical over 7 bases. Germline trimming cut 1 base from V and 5 bases from J; bases unmatched to any gene: 9. The germline gives CDR1 SGHNT, CDR2 YYREEE (reference sequence). The CDR3 has 15 residues. As DNA, the CDR3 is TGTGCCAGCAGCTTGCGAGGCGGGAGTCCCCACGAGCAGTACTTC. It is translated as CASSLRGGSPHEQYF.

CDR3: CAGKTGEGDTEAFF. For the CDR3, the DNA is TGCGCCGGAAAGACAGGGGAAGGAGACACTGAAGCTTTCTTT. The chain links TRBV10-1 to TRBJ1-1; 8 positions agree with TRBD1. The J segment lost 3 bases and the V segment lost 11 bases, leaving 11 bases of the junction unmatched. The CDR3 consists of 14 residues. Per germline, CDR1 WNHNN and CDR2 SYGVQD (reference sequence).

This clone was counted at least ten times. The chain links TRBV6-1 to TRBJ2-3; TRBD2 matches at 10 bases. The CDR3 has 16 residues. Germline values: CDR1 MNHNS, CDR2 SASEGT. J was trimmed by 2 bases and V by 2 bases; bases with no gene match: 4. CDR3 sequence reads: CASSESSGGSTDTQYF. The CDR3 DNA is TGTGCCAGCAGTGAATCTAGCGGGGGCTCCACAGATACGCAGTATTTT.

The chain has TRBV27 and TRBJ2-2; the match to TRBD1 covers 7 bases. J lost 1 base, V lost 2 bases, and 4 bases had no gene match. The CDR3 runs to 16 residues. Germline V lookup: CDR1 MNHEY, CDR2 SMNVEV (reference sequence). This CDR3 is CASSLLQGLNTGELFF. CDR3 DNA: TGTGCCAGCAGTTTACTACAGGGGCTGAACACCGGGGAGCTGTTTTTT.

The chain combines TRBV29-1 with TRBJ2-7; 13 positions agree with TRBD2. This CDR3 spans 15 amino acids. Per germline, CDR1 SQVTM and CDR2 ANQGSEA. J was trimmed by 4 bases and V by 4 bases; bases with no gene match: 7. In DNA, the CDR3 is TGCAGCGTTGCCGGGACTAGCGGGACTTATTACGAGCAGTACTTC. Protein product: CSVAGTSGTYYEQYF.

The rearrangement joins TRBV7-9 to TRBJ1-1, with no clear D. This CDR3 has 15 amino acids. CDR1 and CDR2 (germline): SEHNR, FQNEAQ (reference sequence). Trimming shortened V by 4 bases and J by 1 base, and 13 bases separated the two germline ends. The CDR3 nucleotides are TGTGCCAGCAGCTCTCCTGAGGGAGGGAACACTGAAGCTTTCTTT. Its translation is CASSSPEGGNTEAFF.

This rearrangement joins TRBV5-1 to TRBJ1-3, with D uncertain. This CDR3 contains 14 residues. CDR1 is SGHRS, CDR2 YFSETQ, per germline. The V and J ends lost 0 bases and 0 bases respectively, with 4 bases between them. CDR3 nucleotides: TGCGCCAGCAGCTTGGAGGGCTCTGGAAACACCATATATTTT. Its protein is CASSLEGSGNTIYF.

The chain carries TRBV6-1 and TRBJ2-1, with 13 bases matching TRBD2. There are 15 residues in the CDR3. After removal of 6 bases from V and 7 bases from J, the junction contained 6 bases not matched to a gene. Per the germline V gene, CDR1 is MNHNS and CDR2 is SASEGT. The CDR3 region has the DNA TGTGCCAGCAGCCGACTAGCGGGAGGCGAGAATGAGCAGTTCTTC. Translating it yields CASSRLAGGENEQFF.

The chain links TRBV30 to TRBJ2-3, with D perhaps matching TRBD1 (6 bases). The CDR3 is 12 amino acids. Germline CDR1 reads GTSNPN; CDR2 reads SVGIG (reference sequence). Trimming took off 4 bases at V and 2 bases at J, with 7 bases between the two ends. The CDR3 nucleotides read TGTGCCTGGAACAGGGTCACAGATACGCAGTATTTT. It is translated as CAWNRVTDTQYF.

The CDR3 DNA follows: TGTGCCAGCAGCTCCGACTTCTACGAGCAGTACTTC. This translates into CASSSDFYEQYF. The chain joins TRBV7-9 to TRBJ2-7, with D unclear. The CDR3 spans 12 residues. The germline CDR1 and CDR2 sequences are SEHNR and FQNEAQ (reference sequence). V was trimmed by 4 bases and J by 3 bases, leaving 7 bases between them.

The chain uses TRBV7-6 and TRBJ2-3; TRBD1 aligns across 7 bases. This CDR3 spans 17 amino acids. Germline V CDR1 and CDR2: SGHVS, FNYEAQ. After removal of 0 bases from V and 1 base from J, the junction contained 7 bases not matched to a gene. CDR3 nucleotides: TGTGCCAGCAGCTTAGCGCCCGGACAGGCCGGCACAGATACGCAGTATTTT. Its protein is CASSLAPGQAGTDTQYF. The whole variable domain, remainder taken from reference TRBV7-6 and TRBJ2-3, is GAGVSQSPRYKVTKRGQDVALRCDPISGHVSLYWYRQALGQGPEFLTYFNYEAQQDKSGLPNDRFSAERPEGSISTLTIQRTEQRDSAMYRCASSLAPGQAGTDTQYFGPGTRLTVL.